The clone carrying this T cell receptor beta chain was seen more than once but under ten times. Authors of the study amplified TCR beta CDR3 regions from RNA transcripts. A first-round RT-PCR of the TCR CDR3 used the HTBI primer set. TCRdb reprocessed the multiplex PCR reads with MiXCR, giving one entry per CDR3 protein. The data contain some 270,000 distinct CDR3 sequences, around 24% of them singletons. These data belong to a study of T cells in Graves' hyperthyroidism and ophthalmopathy. CDR1 is GTSNPN, CDR2 SVGIG, per germline (reference sequence). The CDR3 spans 15 residues. The V gene end was trimmed by 0 bases and the J gene end by 3 bases; junction bases not matched to a gene: 4. At least 3 on the Clinical Activity Score was recorded for ophthalmopathy patients, who also had NOSPECS grade at least 4 and duration under 3 months.

The sequence was collected from a woman in her thirties or forties with Graves' ophthalmopathy. The rearrangement links TRBV30 to TRBJ2-2; TRBD2 matches at 7 bases. The sequenced sample was blood. The CDR3: CAWSVHAGDTGELFF. The CDR3 bases are TGTGCCTGGAGTGTACATGCGGGAGACACCGGGGAGCTGTTTTTT.